The clone carrying this T cell receptor beta chain was seen at least ten times. Its cognate antigen is unknown. TCRdb re-derived calls from the 5' RACE reads in MiXCR, one entry per CDR3 protein. Of under 300,000 distinct CDR3 sequences listed, roughly 6.2% are singletons. J lost 5 bases, V lost 4 bases, and 16 bases had no gene match. The CDR3 contains 16 residues. Germline V CDR1 and CDR2: DFQATT, SNEGSKA (reference sequence). This record comes from a study of T cells after yellow fever vaccination. Study findings and constraints: It was the secondary response that reached its peak faster, day 5 versus 15, but it was weaker. FACS-sorted repertoires could harbor abundant contaminating bulk-population clonotypes. Detected again after the booster were most primary-vaccination clones, at nearly 97% CD4 and roughly 88% CD8.

This rearrangement joins TRBV20-1 to TRBJ2-5; 7 nucleotides match TRBD2. This receptor was taken from a man aged 30 to 39 who received the YFV17D yellow fever vaccine. The starting material was CD4+ T cells sorted from PBMCs, obtained on the day of the yellow fever booster vaccination. The DNA for the CDR3 is TGCAGTGCTACCACAGCTGCGGGAGCGTCCGGGGAGACCCAGTACTTC. Translated: CSATTAAGASGETQYF.